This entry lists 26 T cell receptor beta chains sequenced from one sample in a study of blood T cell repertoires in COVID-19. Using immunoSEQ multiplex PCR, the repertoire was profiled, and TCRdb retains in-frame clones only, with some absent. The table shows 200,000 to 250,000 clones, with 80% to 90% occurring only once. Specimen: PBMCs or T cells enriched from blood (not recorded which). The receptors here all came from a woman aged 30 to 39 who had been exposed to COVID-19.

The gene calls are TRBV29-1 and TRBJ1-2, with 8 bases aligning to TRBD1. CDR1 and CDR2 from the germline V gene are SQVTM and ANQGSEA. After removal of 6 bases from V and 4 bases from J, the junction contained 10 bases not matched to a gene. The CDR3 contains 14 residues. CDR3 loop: CSVDLTGGSYGYTF. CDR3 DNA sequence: TGCAGCGTCGACCTTACAGGGGGGAGCTATGGCTACACCTTC.

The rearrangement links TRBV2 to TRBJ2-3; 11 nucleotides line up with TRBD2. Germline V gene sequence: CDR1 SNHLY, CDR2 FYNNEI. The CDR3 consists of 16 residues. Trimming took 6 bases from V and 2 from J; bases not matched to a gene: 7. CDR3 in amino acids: CASRPTSGRNTDTQYF. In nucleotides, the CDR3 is TGTGCCAGCAGGCCAACTAGCGGGAGAAACACAGATACGCAGTATTTT.

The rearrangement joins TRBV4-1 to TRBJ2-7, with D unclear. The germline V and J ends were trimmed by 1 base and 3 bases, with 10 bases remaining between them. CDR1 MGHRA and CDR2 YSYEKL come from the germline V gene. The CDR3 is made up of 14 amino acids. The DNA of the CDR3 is TGCGCCAGCAGCCAAGTACGCGGTTACTACGAGCAGTACTTC. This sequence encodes CASSQVRGYYEQYF.

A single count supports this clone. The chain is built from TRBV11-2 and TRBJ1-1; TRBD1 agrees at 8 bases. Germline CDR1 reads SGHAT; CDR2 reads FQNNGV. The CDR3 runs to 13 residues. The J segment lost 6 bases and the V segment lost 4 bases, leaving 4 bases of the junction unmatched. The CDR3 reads CASSSGTGSEAFF. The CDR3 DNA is TGTGCCAGCAGCTCCGGGACAGGCTCTGAAGCTTTCTTT. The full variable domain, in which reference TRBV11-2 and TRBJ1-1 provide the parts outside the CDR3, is EAGVAQSPRYKIIEKRQSVAFWCNPISGHATLYWYQQILGQGPKLLIQFQNNGVVDDSQLPKDRFSAERLKGVDSTLKIQPAKLEDSAVYLCASSSGTGSEAFFGQGTRLTVV.

The CDR3, as DNA: TGTGCCAGCAGCTTGGGTATCACTAGCGGGAGACGCTACGAGCAGTACTTC. Translation gives CASSLGITSGRRYEQYF. The chain combines TRBV5-4 with TRBJ2-7, with 11 positions matching TRBD2. The CDR3 runs 17 residues. Germline CDR1 is SGHNT and CDR2 is YYREEE (reference sequence). The V gene end was trimmed by 0 bases and the J gene end by 3 bases; junction bases not matched to a gene: 8.

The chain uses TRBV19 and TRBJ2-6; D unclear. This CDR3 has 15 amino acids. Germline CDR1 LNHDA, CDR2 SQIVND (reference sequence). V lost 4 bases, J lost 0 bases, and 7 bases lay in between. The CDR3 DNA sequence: TGTGCCAGTAGTAGAGACATCTCTGGGGCCAACGTCCTGACTTTC. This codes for CASSRDISGANVLTF.

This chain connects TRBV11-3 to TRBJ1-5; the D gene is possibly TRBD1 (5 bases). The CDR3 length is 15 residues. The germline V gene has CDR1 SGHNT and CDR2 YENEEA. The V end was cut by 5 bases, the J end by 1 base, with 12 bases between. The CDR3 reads CASSGRGGSNQPQHF. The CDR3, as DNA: TGTGCCAGCAGCGGGAGGGGAGGAAGCAATCAGCCCCAGCATTTT. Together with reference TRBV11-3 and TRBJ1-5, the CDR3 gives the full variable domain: EAGVVQSPRYKIIEKKQPVAFWCNPISGHNTLYWYLQNLGQGPELLIRYENEEAVDDSQLPKDRFSAERLKGVDSTLKIQPAELGDSAVYLCASSGRGGSNQPQHFGDGTRLSIL.

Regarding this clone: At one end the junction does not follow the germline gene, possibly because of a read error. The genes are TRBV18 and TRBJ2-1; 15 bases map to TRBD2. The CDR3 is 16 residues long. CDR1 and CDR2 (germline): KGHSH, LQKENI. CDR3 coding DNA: TGTGCCGGCTCTCCCCGGACTAGCGGGAGGGACAATGAGCAGTTCTTC. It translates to CAGSPRTSGRDNEQFF.

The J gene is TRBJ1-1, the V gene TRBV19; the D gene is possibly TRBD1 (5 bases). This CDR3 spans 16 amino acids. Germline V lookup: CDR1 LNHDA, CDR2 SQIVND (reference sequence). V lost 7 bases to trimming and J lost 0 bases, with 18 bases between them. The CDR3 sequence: CASIPPGLNLNTEAFF. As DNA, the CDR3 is TGTGCCAGTATTCCTCCGGGACTTAATTTGAACACTGAAGCTTTCTTT.

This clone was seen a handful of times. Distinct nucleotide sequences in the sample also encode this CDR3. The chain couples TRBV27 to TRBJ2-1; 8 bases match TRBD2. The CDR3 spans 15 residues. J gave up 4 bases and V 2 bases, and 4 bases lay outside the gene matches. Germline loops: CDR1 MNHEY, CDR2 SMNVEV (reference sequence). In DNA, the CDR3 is TGTGCCAGCAGTTTAGGGCTAGCGGGTTACAATGAGCAGTTCTTC. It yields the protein CASSLGLAGYNEQFF.

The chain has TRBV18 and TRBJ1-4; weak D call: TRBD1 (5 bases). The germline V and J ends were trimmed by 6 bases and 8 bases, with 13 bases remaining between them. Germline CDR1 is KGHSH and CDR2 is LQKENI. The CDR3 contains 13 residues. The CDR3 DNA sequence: TGTGCCAGCTCCCCCCGGGGGAGCGAAAAACTGTTTTTT. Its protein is CASSPRGSEKLFF.

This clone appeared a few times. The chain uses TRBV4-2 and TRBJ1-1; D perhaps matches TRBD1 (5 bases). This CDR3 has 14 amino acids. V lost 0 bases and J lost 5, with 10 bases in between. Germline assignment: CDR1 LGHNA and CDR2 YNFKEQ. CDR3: CASSQDLRGTEAFF. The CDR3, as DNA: TGTGCCAGCAGCCAAGATTTAAGGGGAACTGAAGCTTTCTTT.

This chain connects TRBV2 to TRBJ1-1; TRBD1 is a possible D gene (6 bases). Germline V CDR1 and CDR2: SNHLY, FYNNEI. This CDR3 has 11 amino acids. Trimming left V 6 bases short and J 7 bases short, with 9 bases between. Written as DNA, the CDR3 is TGTGCCAGCAGAGCAGGGGTTGAAGCTTTCTTT. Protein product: CASRAGVEAFF.

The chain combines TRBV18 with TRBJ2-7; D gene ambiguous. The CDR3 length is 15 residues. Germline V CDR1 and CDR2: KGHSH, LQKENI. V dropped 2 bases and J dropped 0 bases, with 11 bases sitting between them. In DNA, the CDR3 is TGTGCCAGCTCACCAACCACCCCGAGCTCCTACGAGCAGTACTTC. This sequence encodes CASSPTTPSSYEQYF.

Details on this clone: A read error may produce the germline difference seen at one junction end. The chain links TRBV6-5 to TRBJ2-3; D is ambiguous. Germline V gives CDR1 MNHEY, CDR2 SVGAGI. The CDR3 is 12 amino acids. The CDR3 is CASSSYTDAQYF. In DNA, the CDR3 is TGTGCCAGCAGTTCCTACACAGATGCGCAGTATTTT.

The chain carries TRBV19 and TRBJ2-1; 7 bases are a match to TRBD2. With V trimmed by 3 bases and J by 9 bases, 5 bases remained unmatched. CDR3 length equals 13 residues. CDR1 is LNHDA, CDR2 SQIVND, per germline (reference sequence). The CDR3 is CASSMSAGVEQFF. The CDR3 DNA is TGTGCCAGTAGTATGTCCGCGGGAGTTGAGCAGTTCTTC.

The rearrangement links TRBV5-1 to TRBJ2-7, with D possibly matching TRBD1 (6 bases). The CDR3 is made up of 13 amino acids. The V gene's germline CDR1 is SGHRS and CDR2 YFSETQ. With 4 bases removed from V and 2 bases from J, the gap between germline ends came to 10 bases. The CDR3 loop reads CASSGRQAYEQYF. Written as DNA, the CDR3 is TGCGCCAGCAGCGGCCGACAGGCCTACGAGCAGTACTTC.

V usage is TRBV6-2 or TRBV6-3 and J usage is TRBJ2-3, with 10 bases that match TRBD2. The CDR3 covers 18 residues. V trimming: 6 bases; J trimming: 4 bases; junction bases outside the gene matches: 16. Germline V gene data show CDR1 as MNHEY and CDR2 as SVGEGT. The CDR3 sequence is CASSQPRVAGGRADTQYF. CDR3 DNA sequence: TGTGCCAGCAGCCAACCTAGAGTAGCGGGAGGACGTGCAGATACGCAGTATTTT.

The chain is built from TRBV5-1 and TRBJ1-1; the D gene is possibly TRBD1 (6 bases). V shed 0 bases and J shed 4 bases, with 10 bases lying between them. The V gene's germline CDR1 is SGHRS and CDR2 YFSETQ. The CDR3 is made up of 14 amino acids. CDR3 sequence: CASSLGQGTTEAFF. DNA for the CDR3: TGCGCCAGCAGCTTGGGCCAGGGGACCACTGAAGCTTTCTTT.

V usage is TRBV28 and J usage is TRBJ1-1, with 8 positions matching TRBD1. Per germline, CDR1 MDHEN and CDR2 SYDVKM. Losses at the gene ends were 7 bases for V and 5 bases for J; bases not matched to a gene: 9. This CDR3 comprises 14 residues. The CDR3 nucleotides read TGTGCCAGCACCCTCGGACAGGGACGGACTGAAGCTTTCTTT. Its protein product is CASTLGQGRTEAFF.

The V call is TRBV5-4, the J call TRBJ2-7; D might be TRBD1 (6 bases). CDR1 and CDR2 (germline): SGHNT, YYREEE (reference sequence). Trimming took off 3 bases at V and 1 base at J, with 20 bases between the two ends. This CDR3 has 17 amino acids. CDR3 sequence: CASSSMGSRGGSYEQYF. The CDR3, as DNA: TGTGCCAGCAGCTCCATGGGAAGTAGAGGGGGATCCTACGAGCAGTACTTC.

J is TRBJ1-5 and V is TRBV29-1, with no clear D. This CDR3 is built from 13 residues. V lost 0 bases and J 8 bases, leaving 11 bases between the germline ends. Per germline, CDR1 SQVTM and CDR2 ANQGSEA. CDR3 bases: TGCAGCGTTGAAGATGGGCTCGGCGAGCCCCAGCATTTT. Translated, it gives CSVEDGLGEPQHF. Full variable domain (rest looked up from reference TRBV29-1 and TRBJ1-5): SAVISQKPSRDICQRGTSLTIQCQVDSQVTMMFWYRQQPGQSLTLIATANQGSEATYESGFVIDKFPISRPNLTFSTLTVSNMSPEDSSIYLCSVEDGLGEPQHFGDGTRLSIL.

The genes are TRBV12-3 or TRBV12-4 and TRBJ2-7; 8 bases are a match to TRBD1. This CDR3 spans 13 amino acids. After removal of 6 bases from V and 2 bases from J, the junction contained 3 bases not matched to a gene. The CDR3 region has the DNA TGTGCCAGCAGAGGGACAGGTACCTACGAGCAGTACTTC. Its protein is CASRGTGTYEQYF.

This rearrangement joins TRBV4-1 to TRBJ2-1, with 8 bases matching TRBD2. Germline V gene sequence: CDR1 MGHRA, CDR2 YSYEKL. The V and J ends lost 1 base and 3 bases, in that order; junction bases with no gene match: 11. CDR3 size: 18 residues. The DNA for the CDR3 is TGCGCCAGCAGCCAAGTTTCTAGCGGGCTCGTTCTCTACAATGAGCAGTTCTTC. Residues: CASSQVSSGLVLYNEQFF.

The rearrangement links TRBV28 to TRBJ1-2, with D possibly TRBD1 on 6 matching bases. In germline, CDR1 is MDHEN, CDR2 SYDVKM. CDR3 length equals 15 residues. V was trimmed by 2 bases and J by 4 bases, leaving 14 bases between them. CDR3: CASSLVRGGGYGYTF. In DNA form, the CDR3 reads TGTGCCAGCAGTTTAGTCAGGGGCGGCGGCTATGGCTACACCTTC.

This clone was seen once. The DNA of the CDR3 is TGTGCCAGCAGCCAATGGGTCGGGAGGAACACTGAAGCTTTCTTT. Protein: CASSQWVGRNTEAFF. This chain links TRBV3-1 (or the pseudogene TRBV3-2) with TRBJ1-1; no clear D. The CDR3 sequence is 15 residues long. Germline lookup yields CDR1 LGHDT and CDR2 YNNKEL (reference sequence). With 2 bases removed from V and 1 base from J, the gap between germline ends came to 11 bases.